This is a list of T cell receptor beta chains from one sample in a study of T cell clusters in autoimmune cytopenias. From its re-call of the multiplex PCR reads, TCRdb lists each CDR3 protein once, without DNA. This sample lists approximately 6,100 distinct CDR3 sequences; its ten largest clones have under 3.5%. The same sample was also used in a study of T cell repertoires in aging, cancer and after chemotherapy.

Sequencing was carried out using peripheral blood. The receptors stem from a human donor in good health. The CDR3 runs from the conserved cysteine through the conserved F or W. The size entry is marked missing in some rows and otherwise reads once, few, many or a size class.

>TRBV11-1|-|TRBJ2-7
CASSWARLAGGPYGQYF
>TRBV27|medium-sized|TRBJ2-1
CASSQGDRGSNEQFF
>TRBV5-6|medium-sized|TRBJ1-5
CASSFRGELQPQHF
>TRBV18|-|TRBJ1-2
CASSQGGAKEYGYTF
>TRBV12-3/TRBV12-4|-|TRBJ2-2
CASSFGGTGELFF
>TRBV5-1|-|TRBJ1-2
CASSREGQFYGYTF
>TRBV18|medium-sized|TRBJ2-7
CASSPRTSAIYEQYF
>TRBV27|medium-sized|TRBJ2-1
CASSSRLAADEQFF
>TRBV5-1|-|TRBJ2-7
CASSSPGAEYEQYF
>TRBV5-1|-|TRBJ2-2
CASSLIRGLAGELFF
>TRBV6-6|medium-sized|TRBJ2-7
CASSPSLSGHEQYF
>TRBV11-2|-|TRBJ2-3
CASSLGAGPDTQYF
>TRBV6-5|medium-sized|TRBJ2-2
CASSYYQGELFF
>TRBV6-2/TRBV6-3|-|TRBJ1-5
CASSYGGEGQPQHF
>TRBV5-4|-|TRBJ2-5
CASSFSGAETQYF